These 23 T cell receptor beta chains were sequenced from one sample in a study of T cells in Graves' hyperthyroidism and ophthalmopathy. Regions amplified from RNA transcripts were the TCR beta CDR3 regions. Carried out on the TCR CDR3, a first-round RT-PCR used the HTBI primer set. TCRdb re-called the multiplex PCR reads with MiXCR, one entry per CDR3 protein. In the table there are 90,000 to 120,000 distinct CDR3 sequences, approximately 15% of which are singletons. The sequenced sample consisted of blood. The source of these receptors is a woman in her 50s with Graves' hyperthyroidism.

The sample holds many counts of this clonotype. The V call is TRBV28, the J call TRBJ1-2, with D perhaps TRBD1 (6 bases). The length of the CDR3 is 13 residues. With 6 bases removed from V and 5 bases from J, the gap between germline ends came to 13 bases. The germline gives CDR1 MDHEN, CDR2 SYDVKM. The CDR3: CASSPQGRYGYTF. Here the CDR3 DNA reads TGTGCCAGCAGCCCACAGGGTCGGTATGGCTACACCTTC.

This clonotype came up many times. The chain employs TRBV15 and TRBJ2-1; 8 bases align to TRBD1. CDR1 and CDR2 (germline): LNHNV, YYDKDF (reference sequence). The junction had 10 bases not matched to a gene; V was cut back by 0 bases and J by 9 bases. The CDR3 loop spans 16 amino acids. The CDR3 DNA is TGTGCCACCAGCAGAGATGCCGGACAGGGTAACAGTGAGCAGTTCTTC. This gives the protein CATSRDAGQGNSEQFF.

This clonotype was seen ten or more times. The rearrangement uses TRBV7-9 and TRBJ1-2; D gene ambiguous. Germline V gene sequence: CDR1 SEHNR, CDR2 FQNEAQ (reference sequence). The CDR3 runs to 19 residues. V was cut by 5 bases and J by 8 bases, with 33 bases left in between. The CDR3 nucleotides read TGTGCCAGCAGCCCACTGGCCGGATATCGAGTGGTGGACGACGAAGGCTACACCTTC. Translation gives CASSPLAGYRVVDDEGYTF.

In its sample, this clonotype was seen many times. V usage is TRBV28 and J usage is TRBJ2-7; possibly TRBD1 for D (6 bases). The CDR3 spans 13 residues. V shed 3 bases and J shed 3 bases, with 9 bases lying between them. Per germline, CDR1 MDHEN and CDR2 SYDVKM. This CDR3 reads CASSFWDNYEQYF. In nucleotides, the CDR3 is TGTGCCAGCAGTTTTTGGGACAACTACGAGCAGTACTTC.

The sample holds many counts of this clonotype. The chain is built from TRBV20-1 and TRBJ2-7, with 12 bases lining up with TRBD2. With V trimmed by 4 bases and J by 0 bases, 1 base remained unmatched. The V gene's germline CDR1 is DFQATT and CDR2 SNEGSKA (reference sequence). The CDR3 sequence is 14 residues long. The CDR3 is CSATTSGSSYEQYV. For the CDR3, the DNA is TGCAGTGCTACGACTAGCGGGAGCTCCTACGAGCAGTACGTC.

Many counts were recorded for this clonotype. The chain couples TRBV30 to TRBJ2-7; no definite D call. The V end was cut by 0 bases, the J end by 2 bases, with 11 bases between. CDR1 GTSNPN and CDR2 SVGIG come from the germline V gene (reference sequence). This CDR3 contains 14 residues. The CDR3 DNA reads TGTGCCTGGAGTGTCTTGGCAGATACCTACGAGCAGTACTTC. Translation: CAWSVLADTYEQYF.

At least ten counts were recorded for this clonotype. CDR3 sequence reads: CASSVVATSTDTQYF. The CDR3 nucleotides read TGTGCCAGTAGTGTGGTAGCGACTAGCACAGATACGCAGTATTTT. The chain couples TRBV19 to TRBJ2-3, with a tentative D call TRBD2 (5 bases). V was trimmed by 5 bases and J by 0 bases, leaving 12 bases between them. The CDR3 covers 15 residues. Germline V CDR1 and CDR2: LNHDA, SQIVND (reference sequence).

The sample holds many counts of this clonotype. The V and J genes are TRBV4-1 and TRBJ2-7; 11 bases map to TRBD1. Germline loops: CDR1 MGHRA, CDR2 YSYEKL. The CDR3 is 14 residues long. V was pared by 4 bases and J by 4 bases, with 3 bases of the junction left unmatched. CDR3 region: CASSRGQGGYEQYV. As DNA, the CDR3 is TGCGCCAGCAGCCGGGGACAGGGGGGATACGAGCAGTACGTC.

This clonotype was seen ten or more times. This chain links TRBV6-1 with TRBJ2-7; 7 bases are a match to TRBD2. The CDR3 totals 15 residues. The germline CDR1 and CDR2 sequences are MNHNS and SASEGT. J lost 4 bases, V lost 6 bases, and 12 bases had no gene match. CDR3 protein: CASRPLGGFVYEQYV. The CDR3, as DNA: TGTGCCAGCAGGCCGCTGGGGGGGTTTGTGTACGAGCAGTACGTC.

In this sample, this clonotype turned up many times. CDR3 in amino acids: CSPSGDSRGPYNEQFF. The CDR3 DNA follows: TGCAGTCCGTCCGGGGATTCAAGGGGCCCCTACAATGAGCAGTTCTTC. The rearrangement links TRBV20-1 to TRBJ2-1; D possibly matches TRBD1 or TRBD2 (5 bases each). This CDR3 has 16 amino acids. Germline V gene sequence: CDR1 DFQATT, CDR2 SNEGSKA (reference sequence). Between the trimmed V and J ends, which lost 8 bases and 2 bases, there was a span of 22 bases.

This clonotype was found many times. This rearrangement joins TRBV20-1 to TRBJ2-1, with D perhaps being TRBD1 or TRBD2 (5 bases each). Germline loops: CDR1 DFQATT, CDR2 SNEGSKA (reference sequence). The CDR3 runs 14 residues. Trimming removed 7 bases at V and 4 bases at J, with 17 bases between. The CDR3 region is CSVRRRGAYNEQFF. CDR3 in DNA: TGCAGTGTCCGTCGAAGGGGAGCGTACAATGAGCAGTTCTTC.

The sample holds many counts of this clonotype. A much larger clone lies a single base off, so this may be a read error. The CDR3 spells CTSSLDATNEKLFF. CDR3 coding DNA: TGTACCAGCAGTTTAGATGCAACTAATGAAAAACTGTTTTTT. The V gene is TRBV28, the J gene TRBJ1-4; D unresolved. Germline V gene lookup returns CDR1 MDHEN and CDR2 SYDVKM. The CDR3 is 14 amino acids.

The gene calls are TRBV12-3 or TRBV12-4 and TRBJ1-1; 7 bases fit TRBD1. This CDR3 comprises 14 residues. With V trimmed by 6 bases and J by 1 base, 5 bases remained unmatched. The DNA of the CDR3 is TGTGCCAGCAGGCCAACAGGGGCGAACACTGAAGCTTTCTTT. Its translation: CASRPTGANTEAFF.

This rearrangement joins TRBV5-5 to TRBJ2-3; possibly TRBD1 for D (6 bases). Germline V gene data show CDR1 as SGHKS and CDR2 as YYEKEE (reference sequence). The CDR3 spans 15 residues. V lost 4 bases and J lost 3, with 15 bases in between. CDR3 in DNA: TGTGCCAGCAGCCTCTTGGGGGCCGAAACAGATACGCAGTATTTT. It is translated as CASSLLGAETDTQYF.

The gene calls are TRBV11-1 and TRBJ1-1, with a possible D match to TRBD1 (5 bases). CDR3 size: 16 residues. Between the trimmed V and J ends, which lost 5 bases and 0 bases, there was a span of 16 bases. Germline values: CDR1 SGHAT, CDR2 FQDESV (reference sequence). CDR3 region: CASSVGAGNMNTEAFF. The CDR3 nucleotides read TGTGCCAGCAGCGTAGGGGCAGGGAATATGAACACTGAAGCTTTCTTT.

This clonotype was picked up many times. The gene calls are TRBV28 and TRBJ1-3; TRBD1 agrees at 8 bases. CDR3 length: 15 amino acids. Germline CDR1 reads MDHEN; CDR2 reads SYDVKM. V shed 7 bases and J 2 bases; nucleotides not matched to a gene: 7. The DNA of the CDR3 is TGTGCCAGCACCGAAGGACAGGGAGCTGGAAACACCATATATTTT. It yields the protein CASTEGQGAGNTIYF.

This clonotype was seen at least ten times. The chain couples TRBV30 to TRBJ2-1; D gene ambiguous. The CDR3 extends over 12 amino acids. Germline CDR1 and CDR2: GTSNPN and SVGIG (reference sequence). V was shortened by 2 bases and J by 5 bases, with 7 bases between the two germline ends. The CDR3 DNA is TGTGCCTGGAGTTATCAGCACAATGAGCAGTTCTTC. Its translation is CAWSYQHNEQFF.

This clonotype came up a few times. This chain connects TRBV20-1 to TRBJ1-5, with D possibly TRBD1 on 5 matching bases. Trimming left V 3 bases short and J 5 bases short, with 11 bases between. The germline CDR1 and CDR2 sequences are DFQATT and SNEGSKA (reference sequence). The length of the CDR3 is 13 residues. This CDR3 is CSASPDTHQPQHF. The CDR3, as DNA: TGCAGTGCTAGCCCGGACACTCATCAGCCCCAGCATTTT.

At least ten counts were recorded for this clonotype. The chain links TRBV2 to TRBJ2-5; D unclear. Germline CDR1 and CDR2: SNHLY and FYNNEI. V dropped 10 bases and J dropped 1 base, with 16 bases sitting between them. The CDR3 length is 14 residues. In nucleotides, the CDR3 is TGTGCCACTTATTTTGGCTCGGTCCAAGAGACCCAGTACTTC. Translating it yields CATYFGSVQETQYF.

This clonotype was detected ten times or more. The chain combines TRBV12-3 or TRBV12-4 with TRBJ2-2, with D possibly being TRBD1 (5 bases). V dropped 4 bases and J dropped 5 bases, with 23 bases sitting between them. CDR3 size: 18 residues. In nucleotides, the CDR3 is TGTGCCAGCAGTTCAGCCCTATACGGTCAGGGAAAGACCGGGGAGCTGTTTTTT. Translating gives CASSSALYGQGKTGELFF.

This clonotype was recorded many times. The CDR3 loop reads CASSLLVFGDTQYF. DNA for the CDR3: TGTGCCAGCAGCTTACTAGTATTTGGAGATACGCAGTATTTT. The gene calls are TRBV7-2 and TRBJ2-3; D ambiguous. The CDR3 runs to 14 residues. Germline V gene data show CDR1 as SGHTA and CDR2 as FQGNSA. Trimming cost V 2 bases and J 5 bases, with 11 bases left between them.

This clonotype has ten or more counts. This sequence joins TRBV7-9 and TRBJ2-5, with 7 positions matching TRBD1. The CDR3 length is 15 residues. Trimming removed 4 bases from V and 4 bases from J; junction bases left unmatched: 9. Germline V lookup: CDR1 SEHNR, CDR2 FQNEAQ (reference sequence). The CDR3 region is CASSSTTPGGETQYF. CDR3 nucleotides: TGTGCCAGCAGCTCTACCACACCAGGGGGAGAGACCCAGTACTTC.

The sample holds many counts of this clonotype. This chain's CDR3 is CASSPGQGAYNEQFF. The DNA of the CDR3 is TGTGCCAGCTCACCGGGACAGGGGGCATACAATGAGCAGTTCTTC. The chain joins TRBV18 to TRBJ2-1; 12 bases fit TRBD1. CDR3 size: 15 residues. Germline assignment: CDR1 KGHSH and CDR2 LQKENI. J lost 4 bases, V lost 3 bases, and 1 base had no gene match.